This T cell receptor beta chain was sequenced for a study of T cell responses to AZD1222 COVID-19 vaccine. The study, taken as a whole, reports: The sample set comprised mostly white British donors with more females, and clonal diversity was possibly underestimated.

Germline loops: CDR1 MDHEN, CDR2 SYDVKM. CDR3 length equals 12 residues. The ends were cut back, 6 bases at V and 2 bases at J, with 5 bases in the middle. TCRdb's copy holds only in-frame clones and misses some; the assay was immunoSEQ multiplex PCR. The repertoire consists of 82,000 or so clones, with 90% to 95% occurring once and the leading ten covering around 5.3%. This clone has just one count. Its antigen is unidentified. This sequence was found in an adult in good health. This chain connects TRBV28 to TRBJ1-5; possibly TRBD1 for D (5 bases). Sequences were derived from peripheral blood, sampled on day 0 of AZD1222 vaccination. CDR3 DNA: TGTGCCAGCAGGGGGGGCAATCAGCCCCAGCATTTT. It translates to CASRGGNQPQHF.